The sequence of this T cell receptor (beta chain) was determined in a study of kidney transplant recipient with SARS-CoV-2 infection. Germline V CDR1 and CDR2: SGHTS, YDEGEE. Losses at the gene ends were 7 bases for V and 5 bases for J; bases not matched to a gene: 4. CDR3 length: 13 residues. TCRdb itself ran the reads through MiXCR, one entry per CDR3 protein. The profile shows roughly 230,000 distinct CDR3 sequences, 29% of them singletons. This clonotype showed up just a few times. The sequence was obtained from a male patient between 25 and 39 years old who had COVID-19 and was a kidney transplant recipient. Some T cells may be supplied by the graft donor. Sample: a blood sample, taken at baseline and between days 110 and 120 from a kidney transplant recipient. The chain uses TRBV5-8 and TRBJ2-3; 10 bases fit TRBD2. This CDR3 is CASRTSGIDTQYF. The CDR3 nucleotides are TGTGCCAGCCGGACTAGCGGAATAGATACGCAGTATTTT.